Below, one TCR beta chain is given with its context. Since a much larger clone is just one base distant, this may be a read error. The data were obtained in a study of T cells in Graves' hyperthyroidism and ophthalmopathy. CDR1 and CDR2 from the germline V gene are ENHRY and SYGVKD. The CDR3 extends over 15 amino acids. After removal of 6 bases from V and 1 base from J, the junction contained 8 bases not matched to a gene. Amplified TCR beta CDR3 regions came from RNA transcripts. The study used the HTBI primer set for a first-round RT-PCR of the TCR CDR3. MiXCR was run by TCRdb on the multiplex PCR reads, yielding one entry per CDR3 protein. The data show hundreds of thousands of distinct CDR3 sequences, with about 15% seen just once and approximately 29% held by the top ten.

The chain employs TRBV10-3 and TRBJ1-1, with 7 bases matching TRBD1. The clonotype originates from a woman aged 30 to 39 with Graves' hyperthyroidism. The sequencing input was blood. This CDR3 reads CAIRSFGTANTEAFF. The CDR3 DNA reads as TGTGCCATCAGGTCTTTTGGGACAGCGAACACTGAAGCTTTCTTT.